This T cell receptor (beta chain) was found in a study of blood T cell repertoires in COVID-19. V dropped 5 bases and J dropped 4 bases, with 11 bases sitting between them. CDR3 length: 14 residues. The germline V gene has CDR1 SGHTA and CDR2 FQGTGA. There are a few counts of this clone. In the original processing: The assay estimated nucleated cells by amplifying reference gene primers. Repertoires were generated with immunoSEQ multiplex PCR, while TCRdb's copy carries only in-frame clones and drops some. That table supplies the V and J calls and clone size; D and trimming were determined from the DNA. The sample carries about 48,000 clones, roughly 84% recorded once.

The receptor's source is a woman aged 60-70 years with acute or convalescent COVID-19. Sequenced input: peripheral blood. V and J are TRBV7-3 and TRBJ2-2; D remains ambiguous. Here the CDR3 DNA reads TGTGCCAGCAGCCCTCAGACTCCCACCGGGGAGCTGTTTTTT. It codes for CASSPQTPTGELFF.